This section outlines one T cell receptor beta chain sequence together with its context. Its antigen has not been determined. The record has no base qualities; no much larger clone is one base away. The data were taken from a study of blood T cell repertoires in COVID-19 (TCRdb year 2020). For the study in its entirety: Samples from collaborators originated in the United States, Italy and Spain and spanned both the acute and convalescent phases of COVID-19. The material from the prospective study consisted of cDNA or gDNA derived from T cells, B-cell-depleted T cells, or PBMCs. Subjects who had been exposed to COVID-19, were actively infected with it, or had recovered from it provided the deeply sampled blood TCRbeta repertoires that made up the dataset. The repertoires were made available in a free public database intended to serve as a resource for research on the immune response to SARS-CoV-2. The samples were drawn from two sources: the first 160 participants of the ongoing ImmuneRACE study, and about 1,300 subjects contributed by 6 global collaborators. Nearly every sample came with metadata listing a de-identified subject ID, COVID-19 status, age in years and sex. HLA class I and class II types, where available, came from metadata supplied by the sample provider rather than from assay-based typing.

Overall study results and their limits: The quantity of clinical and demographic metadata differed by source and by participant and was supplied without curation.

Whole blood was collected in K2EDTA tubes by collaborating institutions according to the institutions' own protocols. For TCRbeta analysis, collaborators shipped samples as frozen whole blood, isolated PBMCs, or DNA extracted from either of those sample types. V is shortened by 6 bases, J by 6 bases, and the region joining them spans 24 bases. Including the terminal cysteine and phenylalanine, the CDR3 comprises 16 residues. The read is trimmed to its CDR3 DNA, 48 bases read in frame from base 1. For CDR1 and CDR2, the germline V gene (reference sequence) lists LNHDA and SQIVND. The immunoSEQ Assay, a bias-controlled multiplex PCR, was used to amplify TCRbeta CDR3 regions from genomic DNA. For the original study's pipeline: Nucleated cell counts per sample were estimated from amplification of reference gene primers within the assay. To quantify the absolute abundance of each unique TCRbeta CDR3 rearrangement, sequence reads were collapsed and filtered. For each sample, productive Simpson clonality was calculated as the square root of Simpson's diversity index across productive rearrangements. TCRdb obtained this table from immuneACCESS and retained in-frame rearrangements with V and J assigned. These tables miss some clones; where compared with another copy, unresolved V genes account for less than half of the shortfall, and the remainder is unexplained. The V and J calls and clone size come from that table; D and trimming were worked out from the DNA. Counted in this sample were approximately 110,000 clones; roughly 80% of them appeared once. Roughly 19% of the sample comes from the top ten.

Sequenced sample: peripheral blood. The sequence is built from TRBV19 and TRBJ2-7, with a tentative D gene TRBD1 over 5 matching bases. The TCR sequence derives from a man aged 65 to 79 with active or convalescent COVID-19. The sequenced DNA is TGTGCCAGTAGCGTCCTCCTAGGGGCTACGTCCAGCGAGCAGTACTTC. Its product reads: CASSVLLGATSSEQYF.